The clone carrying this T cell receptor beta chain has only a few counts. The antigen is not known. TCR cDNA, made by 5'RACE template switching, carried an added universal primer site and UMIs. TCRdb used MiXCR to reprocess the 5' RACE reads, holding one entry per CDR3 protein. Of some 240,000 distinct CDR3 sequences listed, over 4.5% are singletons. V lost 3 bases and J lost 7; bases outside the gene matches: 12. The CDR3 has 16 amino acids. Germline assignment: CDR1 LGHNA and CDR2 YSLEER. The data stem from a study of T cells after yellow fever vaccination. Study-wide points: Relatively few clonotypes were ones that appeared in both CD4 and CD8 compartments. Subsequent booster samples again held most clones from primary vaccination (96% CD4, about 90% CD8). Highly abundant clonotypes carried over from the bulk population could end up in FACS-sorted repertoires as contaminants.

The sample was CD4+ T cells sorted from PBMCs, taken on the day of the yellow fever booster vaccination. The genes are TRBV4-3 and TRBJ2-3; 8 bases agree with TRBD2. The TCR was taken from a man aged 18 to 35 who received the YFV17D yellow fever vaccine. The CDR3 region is CASSQSGGLRANTQYF. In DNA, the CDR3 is TGCGCCAGCAGCCAGTCGGGGGGGCTCCGGGCGAATACGCAGTATTTT.